The clone carrying this T cell receptor (beta chain) was observed a few times. In the original analysis: For nucleated cells, counts were estimated from reference gene primer amplification. Method: immunoSEQ multiplex PCR; TCRdb's copy keeps in-frame clones and lacks some. For V, J and clone size, that table is used; D and trimming come from the DNA. This table holds some 160,000 clones, more than 70% found once. CDR3 size: 14 residues. V was shortened by 4 bases and J by 8 bases, with 14 bases between the two germline ends. The germline gives CDR1 LGHDT, CDR2 YNNKEL (reference sequence). The data were taken from a study of blood T cell repertoires in COVID-19. About the study: Acute-phase and convalescent COVID-19 samples originated in the United States, Italy and Spain. Sources were T cells, B-cell-depleted T cells, or PBMCs; the material itself was cDNA or gDNA.

Sequenced sample: peripheral blood. This sequence was found in a man aged 55 to 70 with acute or convalescent COVID-19. The chain has TRBV3-1 (or the pseudogene TRBV3-2) and TRBJ1-4, with D possibly TRBD1 on 5 matching bases. The CDR3 reads CASSPSGWGEKLFF. In nucleotides, the CDR3 is TGTGCCAGCAGCCCTAGCGGATGGGGGGAAAAACTGTTTTTT.